Listed below are T cell receptor beta chains from one sample, sequenced in a study of CD8 T cells in ankylosing spondylitis. TCRdb processed the 5' RACE reads anew with MiXCR; each CDR3 protein has one entry. The sample carries about 460,000 distinct CDR3 sequences, less than 6% recorded once. The sequencing sample was made of blood, either unsorted or a sorted T cell fraction (not recorded which). The receptors were gathered from a male donor with ankylosing spondylitis. Both conserved end residues are part of each CDR3. D genes are given only for firm matches. For some rows the clone size is stated as once, few or many, or as a class when expanded; others skip it.

clone_size: many; d_call: TRBD1; v_call: TRBV12-3/TRBV12-4; cdr3_length: 16; j_call: TRBJ1-5; cdr3_aa: CASSYLTGEGNQPQHF; cdr3_nt: TGTGCCAGCAGTTACTTGACAGGGGAAGGCAATCAGCCCCAGCATTTT
clone_size: .; d_call: .; v_call: TRBV3-1; cdr3_length: 14; j_call: TRBJ2-7; cdr3_aa: CASSQVSSSYEQYF; cdr3_nt: TGTGCCAGCAGCCAAGTCTCCAGCAGCTACGAGCAGTACTTC
clone_size: many; d_call: TRBD1; v_call: TRBV29-1; cdr3_length: 15; j_call: TRBJ1-2; cdr3_aa: CSVVTGVRRSYGYTF; cdr3_nt: TGCAGCGTTGTGACAGGGGTCCGACGATCCTATGGCTACACCTTC
clone_size: many; d_call: .; v_call: TRBV6-1; cdr3_length: 13; j_call: TRBJ1-1; cdr3_aa: CASSRLMNTEAFF; cdr3_nt: TGTGCCAGCAGTCGACTGATGAACACTGAAGCTTTCTTT
clone_size: many; d_call: .; v_call: TRBV10-2; cdr3_length: 14; j_call: TRBJ1-4; cdr3_aa: CASKQVATNEKLFF; cdr3_nt: TGCGCCAGCAAACAGGTTGCAACTAATGAAAAACTGTTTTTT
clone_size: many; d_call: TRBD2; v_call: TRBV4-2; cdr3_length: 13; j_call: TRBJ2-7; cdr3_aa: CASSPGLGYEQYF; cdr3_nt: TGTGCCAGCAGCCCAGGACTAGGCTACGAGCAGTACTTC
clone_size: many; d_call: .; v_call: TRBV12-3/TRBV12-4; cdr3_length: 13; j_call: TRBJ2-4; cdr3_aa: CASSPLPGLDKYF; cdr3_nt: TGTGCCAGCAGCCCCTTGCCGGGACTCGACAAGTACTTC
clone_size: many; d_call: .; v_call: TRBV12-3/TRBV12-4; cdr3_length: 15; j_call: TRBJ1-5; cdr3_aa: CASSLGGMSNQPQHF; cdr3_nt: TGTGCCAGCAGTTTAGGTGGGATGAGCAATCAGCCCCAGCATTTT
clone_size: many; d_call: .; v_call: TRBV5-6; cdr3_length: 14; j_call: TRBJ1-2; cdr3_aa: CASSLGVSSYGYTF; cdr3_nt: TGTGCCAGCAGCCTTGGAGTATCAAGCTATGGCTACACCTTC
clone_size: many; d_call: .; v_call: TRBV5-1; cdr3_length: 15; j_call: TRBJ2-1; cdr3_aa: CASSLETGGLNEQFF; cdr3_nt: TGCGCCAGCAGCTTGGAGACTGGGGGGCTCAATGAGCAGTTCTTC
clone_size: many; d_call: .; v_call: TRBV20-1; cdr3_length: 14; j_call: TRBJ1-4; cdr3_aa: CSARSPGSGEKLFF; cdr3_nt: TGCAGTGCTAGATCACCGGGGTCCGGGGAAAAACTGTTTTTT
clone_size: .; d_call: TRBD2; v_call: TRBV4-2; cdr3_length: 17; j_call: TRBJ2-3; cdr3_aa: CASSQDRAGGRTDTQYF; cdr3_nt: TGTGCCAGCAGCCAAGATCGGGCGGGAGGCCGCACAGATACGCAGTATTTT
clone_size: many; d_call: .; v_call: TRBV10-3; cdr3_length: 20; j_call: TRBJ1-2; cdr3_aa: CAISESLTTSPGQTLYGYTF; cdr3_nt: TGTGCCATCAGTGAGTCCTTAACCACCTCACCGGGACAAACTCTCTATGGCTACACCTTC
clone_size: many; d_call: TRBD2; v_call: TRBV4-2; cdr3_length: 16; j_call: TRBJ2-5; cdr3_aa: CASSQRLAGGQETQYF; cdr3_nt: TGTGCCAGCAGCCAGAGACTAGCGGGGGGGCAAGAGACCCAGTACTTC
clone_size: few; d_call: .; v_call: TRBV5-1; cdr3_length: 16; j_call: TRBJ2-3; cdr3_aa: CASSLGYGSRADTQYF; cdr3_nt: TGCGCCAGCAGCTTGGGGTACGGAAGCAGAGCAGATACGCAGTATTTT
clone_size: many; d_call: .; v_call: TRBV18; cdr3_length: 13; j_call: TRBJ1-5; cdr3_aa: CASSPFSVQPQHF; cdr3_nt: TGTGCCAGCTCACCTTTCTCCGTTCAGCCCCAGCATTTT
clone_size: many; d_call: TRBD1; v_call: TRBV6-1; cdr3_length: 14; j_call: TRBJ1-2; cdr3_aa: CASSGGTGENGYTF; cdr3_nt: TGTGCCAGCAGTGGAGGGACAGGGGAAAATGGCTACACCTTC
clone_size: many; d_call: .; v_call: TRBV5-5; cdr3_length: 14; j_call: TRBJ1-5; cdr3_aa: CASSRRVSNQPQHF; cdr3_nt: TGTGCCAGCAGTCGGAGGGTTAGCAATCAGCCCCAGCATTTT
clone_size: many; d_call: .; v_call: TRBV4-1; cdr3_length: 16; j_call: TRBJ2-2; cdr3_aa: CASSQGLGIVTGELFF; cdr3_nt: TGCGCCAGCAGCCAAGGGCTCGGGATAGTCACCGGGGAGCTGTTTTTT
clone_size: many; d_call: .; v_call: TRBV4-3; cdr3_length: 15; j_call: TRBJ2-3; cdr3_aa: CASSQGIQGTDTQYF; cdr3_nt: TGCGCCAGCAGCCAAGGAATTCAAGGGACAGATACGCAGTATTTT
clone_size: .; d_call: .; v_call: TRBV3-1; cdr3_length: 14; j_call: TRBJ2-4; cdr3_aa: CASSQLGSKNIQYF; cdr3_nt: TGTGCCAGCAGCCAATTAGGGTCCAAAAACATTCAGTACTTC
clone_size: many; d_call: .; v_call: TRBV29-1; cdr3_length: 13; j_call: TRBJ1-1; cdr3_aa: CSVQGRMNTEAFF; cdr3_nt: TGCAGCGTGCAGGGACGTATGAACACTGAAGCTTTCTTT
clone_size: many; d_call: .; v_call: TRBV11-2; cdr3_length: 11; j_call: TRBJ2-7; cdr3_aa: CASSSRNEQYF; cdr3_nt: TGTGCCAGCAGCTCCAGAAACGAGCAGTACTTC
clone_size: many; d_call: .; v_call: TRBV6-1; cdr3_length: 13; j_call: TRBJ1-4; cdr3_aa: CASGQGIEEKLFF; cdr3_nt: TGTGCCAGCGGCCAGGGGATAGAAGAAAAACTGTTTTTT
clone_size: few; d_call: .; v_call: TRBV11-2; cdr3_length: 15; j_call: TRBJ1-1; cdr3_aa: CASSLGLGLNTEAFF; cdr3_nt: TGTGCCAGCAGCTTAGGTCTAGGCTTGAACACTGAAGCTTTCTTT
clone_size: .; d_call: TRBD1; v_call: TRBV4-3; cdr3_length: 14; j_call: TRBJ1-2; cdr3_aa: CASNSEQGNYGYTF; cdr3_nt: TGCGCCAGCAATAGCGAACAGGGGAACTATGGCTACACCTTC